This T cell receptor beta chain was identified during a study of cytomegalovirus exposure and HLA in healthy donors. PCR primers comprised 60 Vbeta and 13 Jbeta primers. The assay was immunoSEQ multiplex PCR, and TCRdb's table has in-frame clones only and misses some. Counted here are about 160,000 clones, about 88% occurring once; the ten biggest clones make up roughly 1.9%. This CDR3 spans 11 amino acids. Germline V gives CDR1 MDHEN, CDR2 SYDVKM. V was shortened by 4 bases and J by 10 bases, with 7 bases between the two germline ends. Study results and limitations: Rates of TCR association differed by HLA locus in a later analysis, with DRB1 highest and HLA-C lowest. In a later analysis, CMV-associated beta chains were mostly HLA-associated, it appeared.

Of note for this clone: The antigen is unknown.

Sequencing was done on a sample of PBMCs. This sequence was found in a woman younger than 35 in good health and CMV-seronegative. The genes are TRBV28 and TRBJ1-4, with D unclear. CDR3 protein: CASSSQRKLFF. In DNA, the CDR3 is TGTGCCAGCAGTTCACAGAGAAAACTGTTTTTT.